This entry is about one T cell receptor beta chain. Study processing details: For nucleated cells, counts were estimated from reference gene primer amplification. Method: immunoSEQ multiplex PCR; TCRdb's copy keeps in-frame clones and lacks some. That table furnishes V, J and clone size, whereas the DNA furnished D and trimming. The sample has 30,000 to 40,000 clones, 60% to 80% seen once. This entry is derived from a study of blood T cell repertoires in COVID-19. For the study at large: Some COVID-19 samples were acute and others convalescent; all came from the United States, Italy and Spain. Nucleic acid was either cDNA or gDNA, and it came from T cells, B-cell-depleted T cells, or PBMCs.

This TCR was recovered from a man older than 75 with acute or convalescent COVID-19. Sequenced material: peripheral blood.

CDR3 amino acids: CASSLEGGVETQYF. CDR3 DNA sequence: TGCGCCAGCAGCTTGGAAGGGGGAGTAGAGACCCAGTACTTC. The chain uses TRBV5-1 and TRBJ2-5, with a weak D call TRBD1 (6 bases). Per the germline V gene, CDR1 is SGHRS and CDR2 is YFSETQ. The length of the CDR3 is 14 residues. With 0 bases removed from V and 4 bases from J, the gap between germline ends came to 10 bases.